This T cell receptor beta chain derives from a study of blood T cells in healthy people across ages. The second PCR ran roughly 7 to 11 cycles with a sample-barcoded 5' primer and J-beta primers. With 12 random nucleotides, a template-switch adaptor tagged each individual cDNA molecule. TCRdb recomputed calls from the 5' RACE reads with MiXCR, one row per CDR3 protein. The sample contains some 760,000 distinct CDR3 sequences, around 25% of which appear only once. The people who gave samples were healthy Caucasians from Russia, aged roughly 6 to 100. The authors extracted at least 5 micrograms of total RNA per sample. CDR1 and CDR2 (germline): LGHNA, YNFKEQ. V gave up 2 bases and J gave up 4 bases, with 15 bases separating them. The CDR3 has 15 amino acids. This sample also belongs to another study, concerning T cells of mothers and their children. That source notes: No clones detected were persistent microchimeric T cell clones.

Sequencing was carried out using blood. This TCR was sampled from a boy aged 5-17 years in good health. V usage is TRBV4-2 and J usage is TRBJ2-7; the D is unclear. CDR3 in DNA: TGTGCCAGCAGCCAACTGCAACTTCCGCGGTACGAGCAGTACTTC. Protein sequence: CASSQLQLPRYEQYF.